This TCR beta chain was sequenced for a study of blood T cell repertoires in COVID-19. The overall study: Material from acute and convalescent COVID-19 was sourced from the United States, Italy and Spain. Sources were T cells, B-cell-depleted T cells, or PBMCs; the material itself was cDNA or gDNA.

Germline-derived CDR1 and CDR2 are DFQATT and SNEGSKA (reference sequence). J was trimmed by 3 bases and V by 3 bases; bases with no gene match: 5. The CDR3 has 13 residues. Original processing notes: The assay estimated nucleated cells by amplifying reference gene primers. Generated by immunoSEQ multiplex PCR, the TCRdb table keeps only in-frame clones and is missing some. V, J and clone size were drawn from that table, and D and trimming were deduced from the DNA. The table lists 35,000 to 50,000 clones, under 90% of them singletons, with approximately 4.4% in the top ten. V is TRBV20-1 and J is TRBJ2-7; TRBD2 aligns across 7 bases. This clonotype originated in a woman in her 70s with acute or convalescent COVID-19. The sequencing sample was made of peripheral blood. CDR3 residues: CSASGGRDYEQYF. CDR3 in DNA: TGCAGTGCTAGTGGTGGGAGGGACTACGAGCAGTACTTC.